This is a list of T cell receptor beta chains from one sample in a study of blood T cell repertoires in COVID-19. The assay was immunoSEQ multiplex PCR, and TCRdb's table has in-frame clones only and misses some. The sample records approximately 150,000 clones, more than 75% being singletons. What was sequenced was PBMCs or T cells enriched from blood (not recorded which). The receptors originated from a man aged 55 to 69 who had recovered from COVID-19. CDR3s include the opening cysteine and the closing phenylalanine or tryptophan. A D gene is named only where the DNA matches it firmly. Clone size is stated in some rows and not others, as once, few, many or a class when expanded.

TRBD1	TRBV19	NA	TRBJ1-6	CASTSIPGQKNSPLHF	TGTGCCAGTACCTCAATCCCGGGACAGAAAAATTCACCCCTCCACTTT
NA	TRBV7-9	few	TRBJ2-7	CASSLAGVTYEQYF	TGTGCCAGCAGCTTAGCGGGCGTTACCTACGAGCAGTACTTC
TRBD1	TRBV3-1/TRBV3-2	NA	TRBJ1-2	CASSQALPSGTGVGYTF	TGTGCCAGCAGCCAAGCTCTCCCGTCCGGGACAGGGGTTGGCTACACCTTC
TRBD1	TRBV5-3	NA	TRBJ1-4	CASTRDRGLTNEKLFF	TGTGCCTCTACCCGGGACAGGGGGCTGACTAATGAAAAACTGTTTTTT
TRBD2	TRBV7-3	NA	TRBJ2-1	CASSAGGREYNEQFF	TGTGCCAGCAGCGCTGGAGGGAGGGAATACAATGAGCAGTTCTTC
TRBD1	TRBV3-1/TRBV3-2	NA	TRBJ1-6	CASSQVTGWYSPLHF	TGTGCCAGCAGCCAAGTGACAGGGTGGTATTCACCCCTCCACTTT
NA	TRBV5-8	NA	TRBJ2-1	CASSLGRTENEQFF	TGTGCCAGCAGCTTGGGGAGGACGGAGAATGAGCAGTTCTTC
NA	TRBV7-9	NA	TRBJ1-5	CASSHTGPGQPQHF	TGTGCCAGCAGTCATACAGGGCCAGGCCAGCCCCAGCATTTT
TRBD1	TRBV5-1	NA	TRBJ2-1	CASSFLGQRGDEQFF	TGCGCCAGCAGCTTCTTGGGACAGAGGGGCGATGAGCAGTTCTTC
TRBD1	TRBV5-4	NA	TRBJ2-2	CASRGQGVNTGELFF	TGTGCCAGCAGGGGACAGGGGGTTAACACCGGGGAGCTGTTTTTT